These T cell receptor beta chains were read from a single sample in a study of cytomegalovirus exposure and HLA in healthy donors. TCRdb's copy holds only in-frame clones and misses some; the assay was immunoSEQ multiplex PCR. The sample includes roughly 150,000 clones, roughly 90% of them seen just once. Sequencing was done on a sample of PBMCs. The receptors derive from a young woman in good health and CMV-seronegative. Each CDR3 is given with its conserved first and last residue. A D gene is named only where the DNA matches it firmly. Clone size is stated in some rows and not others, as once, few, many or a class when expanded.

J: TRBJ2-3
length: 12
V: TRBV11-3
D: NA
size: NA
DNA: TGTGCCAGCAGGGGCAGCACAGATACGCAGTATTTT
CDR3: CASRGSTDTQYF

J: TRBJ1-2
length: 16
V: TRBV28
D: NA
size: NA
DNA: TGTGCCAGCAGTTTATCAACAGGAAGCGTAAACTATGGCTACACCTTC
CDR3: CASSLSTGSVNYGYTF

J: TRBJ1-2
length: 16
V: TRBV19
D: TRBD1
size: NA
DNA: TGTGCCAGTAGTATAGTCGGACAGGGTGCTAACTATGGCTACACCTTC
CDR3: CASSIVGQGANYGYTF

J: TRBJ2-7
length: 13
V: TRBV2
D: NA
size: NA
DNA: TGTGCCAGCAGAGTACAGGGGAGGGACGAGCAGTACTTC
CDR3: CASRVQGRDEQYF

J: TRBJ2-3
length: 15
V: TRBV9
D: TRBD2
size: NA
DNA: TGTGCCAGCAGCGTAGTAGCGGGGGGCTCAGATACGCAGTATTTT
CDR3: CASSVVAGGSDTQYF

J: TRBJ2-7
length: 16
V: TRBV28
D: TRBD2
size: NA
DNA: TGTGCCAGCAGTTTAGCTAGCGGGATCTACTCCTACGAGCAGTACTTC
CDR3: CASSLASGIYSYEQYF

J: TRBJ2-2
length: 14
V: TRBV5-1
D: TRBD1
size: NA
DNA: TGCGCCAGCAGCTTGGGACAGGGGGCCGGGGAGCTGTTTTTT
CDR3: CASSLGQGAGELFF

J: TRBJ1-2
length: 11
V: TRBV4-2
D: NA
size: NA
DNA: TGTGCCAGCAGCCAAGCGGTCGGCTACACCTTC
CDR3: CASSQAVGYTF

J: TRBJ1-1
length: 15
V: TRBV13
D: NA
size: NA
DNA: TGTGCCAGCAGCTTCTCCTACAGCATGAACACTGAAGCTTTCTTT
CDR3: CASSFSYSMNTEAFF

J: TRBJ2-1
length: 15
V: TRBV4-3
D: NA
size: NA
DNA: TGCGCCAGCAGCCCGGGGGAAAGTCCCTACAATGAGCAGTTCTTC
CDR3: CASSPGESPYNEQFF

J: TRBJ1-2
length: 15
V: TRBV5-6
D: NA
size: NA
DNA: TGTGCCAGCAGCCGCGTCTCTCCAGGGAGTATTGGCTACACCTTC
CDR3: CASSRVSPGSIGYTF

J: TRBJ1-4
length: 14
V: TRBV7-9
D: TRBD1
size: NA
DNA: TGTGCCAGCAGTCTTGACAGGGCCGGCGAAAAACTGTTTTTT
CDR3: CASSLDRAGEKLFF

J: TRBJ2-3
length: 14
V: TRBV7-3
D: TRBD2
size: NA
DNA: TGTGCCAGCAGCCTTAGCGGGGTGGAAGATACGCAGTATTTT
CDR3: CASSLSGVEDTQYF

J: TRBJ1-2
length: 15
V: TRBV4-2
D: TRBD1
size: NA
DNA: TGTGCCAGCAGCCAACGACAGGGGGATACCTATGGCTACACCTTC
CDR3: CASSQRQGDTYGYTF

J: TRBJ2-7
length: 15
V: TRBV11-2
D: NA
size: NA
DNA: TGTGCCAGCAGCTTACAGGGGCGGCCCGACTACGAGCAGTACTTC
CDR3: CASSLQGRPDYEQYF

J: TRBJ2-1
length: 15
V: TRBV5-6
D: NA
size: NA
DNA: TGTGCCAGCAGCTTGAGTGGAGGTCAATACAATGAGCAGTTCTTC
CDR3: CASSLSGGQYNEQFF

J: TRBJ2-3
length: 17
V: TRBV7-2
D: NA
size: NA
DNA: TGTGCCAGCGGCTTAGAAAGGACGGCACATTCGAAGGATACGCAGTATTTT
CDR3: CASGLERTAHSKDTQYF

J: TRBJ2-2
length: 16
V: TRBV9
D: TRBD2
size: few
DNA: TGTGCCAGCAGCGTAACTAGCGGGGGGTCCACCGGGGAGCTGTTTTTT
CDR3: CASSVTSGGSTGELFF

J: TRBJ1-1
length: 15
V: TRBV7-9
D: NA
size: NA
DNA: TGTGCCAGCAGCTTAGAGTCAGCCTTTCGGGCTGAAGCTTTCTTT
CDR3: CASSLESAFRAEAFF

J: TRBJ1-1
length: 16
V: TRBV5-1
D: NA
size: NA
DNA: TGCGCCAGCAGTACAATAACACAGGGAGATTACACTGAAGCTTTCTTT
CDR3: CASSTITQGDYTEAFF

J: TRBJ2-1
length: 18
V: TRBV27
D: NA
size: NA
DNA: TGTGCCAGCAGTTTATTCGGCGGGATTTCCGGCGCCTACAATGAGCAGTTCTTC
CDR3: CASSLFGGISGAYNEQFF

J: TRBJ1-2
length: 14
V: TRBV7-2
D: NA
size: NA
DNA: TGTGCCAGCAGCTTAGAAGTTGGGGGATGGGGCTACACCTTC
CDR3: CASSLEVGGWGYTF

J: TRBJ1-5
length: 14
V: TRBV27
D: NA
size: few
DNA: TGTGCCAGCAGGGCTTCCGTAATCAATCAGCCCCAGCATTTT
CDR3: CASRASVINQPQHF

J: TRBJ2-7
length: 15
V: TRBV27
D: TRBD2
size: NA
DNA: TGTGCCAGCAGTTCCTCTAGCGGGTACAACCACGAGCAGTACTTC
CDR3: CASSSSSGYNHEQYF

J: TRBJ2-1
length: 12
V: TRBV30
D: NA
size: NA
DNA: TGTGCCTGGAGTGTACAGCGGCGGGAGCAGTTCTTC
CDR3: CAWSVQRREQFF

J: TRBJ2-3
length: 11
V: TRBV27
D: NA
size: NA
DNA: TGTGCCAGCAGAGGCGACCGGGAGTGGTATTTT
CDR3: CASRGDREWYF

J: TRBJ2-2
length: 13
V: TRBV30
D: TRBD2
size: once
DNA: TGTGCCTGGATCCCCGGGGGGGGCGGGGAGCTGTTTTTT
CDR3: CAWIPGGGGELFF

J: TRBJ2-1
length: 13
V: TRBV6-5
D: NA
size: NA
DNA: TGTGCCAGCAGTTCCACCGTGGTCTATGAGCAGTTCTTC
CDR3: CASSSTVVYEQFF

J: TRBJ2-1
length: 16
V: TRBV18
D: NA
size: once
DNA: TGTGCCAGCTCACCTCTCGGGAGTTTCTCTCTTAATGAGCAGTTCTTC
CDR3: CASSPLGSFSLNEQFF

J: TRBJ2-1
length: 16
V: TRBV15
D: TRBD2
size: once
DNA: TGTGCCACCAGCAGACTTAGCGGGGGGGCCCCCAATGAGCAGTTCTTC
CDR3: CATSRLSGGAPNEQFF

J: TRBJ2-7
length: 15
V: TRBV7-3
D: NA
size: NA
DNA: TGTGCCAGCAGCTTAACCCCCGGGCCCCAATACGAGCAGTACTTC
CDR3: CASSLTPGPQYEQYF

J: TRBJ1-5
length: 15
V: TRBV19
D: NA
size: NA
DNA: TGTGCCAGTAGTATTGATGAATATAGCAATCAGCCCCAGCATTTT
CDR3: CASSIDEYSNQPQHF

J: TRBJ2-7
length: 13
V: TRBV28
D: NA
size: NA
DNA: TGTGCCAGCACGTACAGGGAATCCTACGAGCAGTACTTC
CDR3: CASTYRESYEQYF

J: TRBJ2-2
length: 17
V: TRBV11-2
D: TRBD1
size: NA
DNA: TGTGCCAGCAGCTTAGTCCGACAGGGGGGGAATCCCGGGGAGCTGTTTTTT
CDR3: CASSLVRQGGNPGELFF

J: TRBJ1-2
length: 16
V: TRBV18
D: NA
size: NA
DNA: TGTGCCAGCTCACCTCCTTCAACAGGGCGAGGGAATGGCTACACCTTC
CDR3: CASSPPSTGRGNGYTF

J: TRBJ2-7
length: 14
V: TRBV27
D: NA
size: NA
DNA: TGTGCCAGCAGACTGACAGATAACTCCTACGAGCAGTACTTC
CDR3: CASRLTDNSYEQYF

J: TRBJ1-5
length: 14
V: TRBV19
D: TRBD1
size: once
DNA: TGTGCCACCACAGGGGGGATATGGAGTCAGCCCCAGCATTTT
CDR3: CATTGGIWSQPQHF

J: TRBJ1-1
length: 16
V: TRBV10-3
D: NA
size: NA
DNA: TGTGCCATCAGTGAGTCCGCCAGGGGTTCGTCGACTGAAGCTTTCTTT
CDR3: CAISESARGSSTEAFF

J: TRBJ2-1
length: 16
V: TRBV28
D: TRBD2
size: NA
DNA: TGTGCCAGCAGTTTAGGTGCGGGAGGGGCTGGATATGAGCAGTTCTTC
CDR3: CASSLGAGGAGYEQFF

J: TRBJ2-5
length: 13
V: TRBV5-1
D: NA
size: once
DNA: TGCGCCAGCAGCTTGTTGGTAGAGGAGACCCAGTACTTC
CDR3: CASSLLVEETQYF

J: TRBJ2-3
length: 16
V: TRBV19
D: NA
size: NA
DNA: TGTGCCAGTAGTACCCAGGCCGGGACCTACACAGATACGCAGTATTTT
CDR3: CASSTQAGTYTDTQYF

J: TRBJ1-6
length: 15
V: TRBV6-4
D: NA
size: NA
DNA: TGTGCCAGCAGTGACACGGACGCATTTAATTCACCCCTCCACTTT
CDR3: CASSDTDAFNSPLHF